This record looks at one T cell receptor beta chain sequence and its context. Antigen: not known. 60 Vbeta and 13 Jbeta primers were used in PCR. Under the authors' procedure: About 10 million of about 88 million unique TCR beta chains were shared, per a later count. Only in-frame clones appear in the TCRdb table, and some are missing; sequencing was by immunoSEQ multiplex PCR. V, J and clone size derive from that table, while D and trimming were established from the DNA sequence. The data show roughly 93,000 clones, with around 77% seen just once and 0.45% to 0.6% held by the top ten. The data belong to a study of cytomegalovirus exposure and HLA in healthy donors. Study-level information: Drawn from HLA-typed donors, 80 million to 95 million unique TCRs were held in an early data release.

Overall study results and limits: It has been reported that TCR beta sequences accurately predicted the HLA-A and HLA-B alleles of most subjects. Under in vitro conditions, a few CMV-associated chains were confirmed as specific for CMV antigens.

V lost 5 bases, J lost 3 bases, and 7 bases lay in between. Germline V gene lookup returns CDR1 DFQATT and CDR2 SNEGSKA (reference sequence). This CDR3 is 11 amino acids long. The source is a man between 25 and 39 years old in good health and CMV-seronegative. J is TRBJ2-5 and V is TRBV20-1; D might be TRBD1 (5 bases). Sequenced material: PBMCs. CDR3 loop: CSAGHEETQYF. The CDR3 DNA is TGCAGTGCTGGACACGAAGAGACCCAGTACTTC.